The 14 T cell receptor beta chains in this list originate from one sample, sequenced in a study of CD8 T cells in ankylosing spondylitis. Study results and caveats: It appeared that ankylosing spondylitis blood was characterized by a TCR beta motif of eight highly homologous variants.

One entry per CDR3 protein, called by TCRdb with MiXCR from the 5' RACE reads. The sample records 200,000 to 250,000 distinct CDR3 sequences, approximately 7.3% being singletons. No antigen has been identified for these receptors. The sequenced material came from blood, either unsorted or a sorted T cell fraction (not recorded which). All receptors derive from a male donor with ankylosing spondylitis.

This clonotype showed up many times. The chain recombines TRBV7-9 with TRBJ1-2, with a possible D match to TRBD1 (5 bases). The CDR3 totals 13 residues. Trimming removed 2 bases from V and 5 bases from J, with 9 bases in between. Germline V gene lookup returns CDR1 SEHNR and CDR2 FQNEAQ (reference sequence). Written as DNA, the CDR3 is TGTGCCAGCAGCTTAAGAGGGGATTATGGCTACACCTTC. It yields the protein CASSLRGDYGYTF.

The rearrangement uses TRBV20-1 and TRBJ2-4; the D gene is possibly TRBD2 (6 bases). CDR3 size: 14 residues. V lost 4 bases and J 0 bases, leaving 10 bases between the germline ends. Germline V gene lookup returns CDR1 DFQATT and CDR2 SNEGSKA (reference sequence). CDR3 residues: CSANAGLAKNIQYF. CDR3 DNA: TGCAGTGCTAATGCGGGGTTAGCCAAAAACATTCAGTACTTC.

This clonotype came up a few times. The CDR3 region has the DNA TGTGCCAGCAGCTTAAGGTACCGGACGCATCAAGAGACCCAGTACTTC. This encodes CASSLRYRTHQETQYF. The chain combines TRBV11-1 with TRBJ2-5; no firm D call. Germline V lookup: CDR1 SGHAT, CDR2 FQDESV (reference sequence). Trimming cost V 2 bases and J 2 bases, with 15 bases left between them. This CDR3 has 16 residues.

This clonotype was detected only a few times. The J gene is TRBJ1-1, the V gene TRBV2; TRBD1 might be the D (5 bases). The V end lost 0 bases, the J end lost 1 base, and 9 bases lay between the germline ends. Per the germline V gene, CDR1 is SNHLY and CDR2 is FYNNEI. This CDR3 is 15 amino acids long. In DNA, the CDR3 is TGTGCCAGCAGTGAAGCTTCGCAGGGGAACACTGAAGCTTTCTTT. Translated, it gives CASSEASQGNTEAFF.

In this sample, this clonotype turned up many times. This chain uses TRBV28 with TRBJ1-2, with TRBD1 identical over 7 bases. Germline CDR1 reads MDHEN; CDR2 reads SYDVKM. The CDR3 extends over 14 amino acids. The junction had 4 bases not matched to a gene; V was cut back by 3 bases and J by 3 bases. This CDR3 is CASSLQGGDYGYTF. The CDR3 bases are TGTGCCAGCAGTTTGCAGGGGGGTGACTATGGCTACACCTTC.

About this clonotype: Being one base from a much bigger clone, this may be a read error. V gene TRBV5-1 combines with J gene TRBJ2-3; 8 bases are shared with TRBD1. The CDR3 has 15 amino acids. Per the germline V gene, CDR1 is SGHRS and CDR2 is YFSETQ. The CDR3 bases are TGCGCCAGCAGTGGGGACAGGAGCTTTACCGGTACGCTGTATTTT. Translation gives CASSGDRSFTGTLYF.

The rearrangement links TRBV19 to TRBJ2-6, with D unresolved. Germline CDR1 and CDR2: LNHDA and SQIVND (reference sequence). The CDR3 runs 15 residues. The V end lost 3 bases, the J end lost 1 base, and 7 bases lay between the germline ends. CDR3 amino acids: CASSIRQSGANVLTF. CDR3 in DNA: TGTGCCAGTAGTATTAGGCAATCTGGGGCCAACGTCCTGACTTTC.

The J gene is TRBJ2-3, the V gene TRBV5-4, with D possibly being TRBD1 (5 bases). Per the germline V gene, CDR1 is SGHNT and CDR2 is YYREEE (reference sequence). V dropped 3 bases and J dropped 2 bases, with 10 bases sitting between them. This CDR3 region has 14 residues. CDR3 loop: CASSSRGLTDTQYF. The CDR3 DNA sequence: TGTGCCAGCAGCTCTAGGGGCCTCACAGATACGCAGTATTTT.

This clonotype was detected ten times or more. The V call is TRBV29-1, the J call TRBJ2-1, with TRBD2 matching over 13 bases. Germline V lookup: CDR1 SQVTM, CDR2 ANQGSEA. The CDR3 is made up of 15 amino acids. V was pared by 7 bases and J by 8 bases, with 11 bases of the junction left unmatched. The CDR3 DNA reads as TGCAGCGCTGCCCGGACTAGCGGGAGTGGGGATGAGCAGTTCTTC. Translated: CSAARTSGSGDEQFF.

This clonotype has ten or more counts. The chain couples TRBV20-1 to TRBJ2-5, with 10 bases fitting TRBD2. Germline lookup yields CDR1 DFQATT and CDR2 SNEGSKA (reference sequence). V shed 0 bases, J shed 5 bases, and the junction held 6 bases outside the gene matches. The CDR3 is 15 amino acids. Here the CDR3 reads CSAREGSGGQETQYF. The CDR3 DNA reads as TGCAGTGCTAGAGAAGGTAGCGGGGGGCAGGAGACCCAGTACTTC.

In this sample, this clonotype turned up many times. The rearrangement uses TRBV5-1 and TRBJ2-7, with D perhaps assigned TRBD1 or TRBD2 (5 bases each). Germline assignment: CDR1 SGHRS and CDR2 YFSETQ. The ends were cut back, 4 bases at V and 2 bases at J, with 16 bases in the middle. CDR3 size: 15 residues. The CDR3 here is CASSPGTALTYEQYF. The CDR3 DNA reads TGCGCCAGCAGCCCCGGGACCGCGCTAACCTACGAGCAGTACTTC.

A few counts support this clonotype. The chain uses TRBV20-1 and TRBJ2-1, with D maybe TRBD2 (5 bases). The CDR3 loop spans 16 amino acids. From germline, CDR1 is DFQATT and CDR2 SNEGSKA (reference sequence). Deletions cut 0 bases from V and 0 bases from J, with 12 bases between. DNA for the CDR3: TGCAGTGCTAGAGATCGTCTAGCACGCTCCTACAATGAGCAGTTCTTC. Amino acids: CSARDRLARSYNEQFF.

This clonotype came up many times. V and J are TRBV5-1 and TRBJ2-7, with D tentatively TRBD2 (6 bases). Germline lookup yields CDR1 SGHRS and CDR2 YFSETQ. There are 15 residues in the CDR3. Trimming removed 1 base at V and 2 bases at J, with 13 bases between. CDR3: CASSLMSGQTYEQYF. The CDR3 DNA follows: TGCGCCAGCAGCTTGATGAGCGGGCAGACCTACGAGCAGTACTTC.

This clonotype was counted at least ten times. This rearrangement joins TRBV6-5 to TRBJ2-3; 8 bases agree with TRBD2. The CDR3 loop spans 15 amino acids. CDR1 is MNHEY and CDR2 is SVGAGI in the germline V gene. J gave up 0 bases and V 2 bases, and 1 base lay outside the gene matches. The CDR3 reads CASSYVAGSTDTQYF. Written as DNA, the CDR3 is TGTGCCAGCAGTTACGTAGCGGGAAGCACAGATACGCAGTATTTT.